The text below deals with one T cell receptor beta chain. Its antigen remains unidentified. CDR3 size: 16 residues. The V end lost 3 bases, the J end lost 3 bases, and 14 bases lay between the germline ends. Germline loops: CDR1 MDHEN, CDR2 SYDVKM. This entry comes from a study of T-cell reconstitution after alpha-beta-depleted transplantation in children. Study-wide results and caveats: In some patients, recipient T cells and intrathymic progenitors surviving conditioning explained high day-60 diversity.

For TCRbeta, the library was prepared with unique molecular identifiers. Each CDR3 protein gets one entry after TCRdb re-called the PCR reads with MiXCR. The sample lists tens of thousands of distinct CDR3 sequences; around 40% were seen once. The sample here was PBMCs, mostly from graft donor cells, taken 360 days after TCRalphabeta/CD19-depleted stem cell transplant. This rearrangement joins TRBV28 to TRBJ1-4; possible D gene TRBD1, 6 bases. This sequence was found in a male patient aged 10 to 17 who had a stem cell transplant for acute lymphoblastic leukemia, so the T cells may come from the graft donor. The CDR3 is CASSLVTGRANEKLFF. For the CDR3, the DNA is TGTGCCAGCAGTTTGGTGACAGGTCGGGCTAATGAAAAACTGTTTTTT. Variable domain in full (rest from reference TRBV28 and TRBJ1-4): DVKVTQSSRYLVKRTGEKVFLECVQDMDHENMFWYRQDPGLGLRLIYFSYDVKMKEKGDIPEGYSVSREKKERFSLILESASTNQTSMYLCASSLVTGRANEKLFFGSGTQLSVL.